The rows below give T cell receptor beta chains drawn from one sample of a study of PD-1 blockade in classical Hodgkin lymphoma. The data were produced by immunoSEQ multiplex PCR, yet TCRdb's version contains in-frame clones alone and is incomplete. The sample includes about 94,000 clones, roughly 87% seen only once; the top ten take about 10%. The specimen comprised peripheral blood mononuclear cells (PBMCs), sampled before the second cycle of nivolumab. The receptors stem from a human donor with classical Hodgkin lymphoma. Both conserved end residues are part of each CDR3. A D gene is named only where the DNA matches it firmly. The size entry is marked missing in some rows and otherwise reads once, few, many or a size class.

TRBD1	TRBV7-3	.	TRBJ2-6	TGTGCCAGCAGCTTCCAGGGGGAATCTGGGGCCAACGTCCTGACTTTC	CASSFQGESGANVLTF
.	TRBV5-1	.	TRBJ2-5	TGCGCCAGCAGCGGGGTGGTGGTCCAAGAGACCCAGTACTTC	CASSGVVVQETQYF
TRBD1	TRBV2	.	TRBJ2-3	TGTGCCAGCAGGAATCAGAGCTGGCAGGGGGCGCATACAGATACGCAGTATTTT	CASRNQSWQGAHTDTQYF
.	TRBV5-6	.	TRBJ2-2	TGTGCCAGCAGCTTAGCTGTCGCGGGGCGGGCCGGGGAGCTGTTTTTT	CASSLAVAGRAGELFF
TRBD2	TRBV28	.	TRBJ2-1	TGTGCCAGCATTGGGGGAGGGCCTCACAATGAGCAGTTCTTC	CASIGGGPHNEQFF
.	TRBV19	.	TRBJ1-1	TGTGCCAGTAGAAGGGGGGCCACTGAAGCTTTCTTT	CASRRGATEAFF
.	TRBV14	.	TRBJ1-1	TGTGCCAGCAGCCAAGGAAGGGCCATGAACACTGAAGCTTTCTTT	CASSQGRAMNTEAFF
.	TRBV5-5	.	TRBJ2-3	TGTGCCAGCGGCAAAACCTCCACAGATACGCAGTATTTT	CASGKTSTDTQYF
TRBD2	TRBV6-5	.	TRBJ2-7	TGTGCCAGCAGTTCACCTAGCGGGCGGAACGAGCAGTACTTC	CASSSPSGRNEQYF
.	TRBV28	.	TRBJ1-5	TGTGCCAGCAGCCCTTCAGGACTGTTCAATCAGCCCCAGCATTTT	CASSPSGLFNQPQHF
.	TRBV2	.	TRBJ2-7	TGTGCCAGCATACGACAGCCCTCTTACGAGCAGTACTTC	CASIRQPSYEQYF
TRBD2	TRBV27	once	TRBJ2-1	TGTGCCAGCAGTCCCAGACTAGCGGGAGTGGATGAGCAGTTCTTC	CASSPRLAGVDEQFF
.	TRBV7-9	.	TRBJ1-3	TGTGCCAGCAGCTTCTCAGGCCACTCTGGAAACACCATATATTTT	CASSFSGHSGNTIYF
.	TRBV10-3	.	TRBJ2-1	TGTGCCATCAGTGGCGGGCACAATGAGCAGTTCTTC	CAISGGHNEQFF
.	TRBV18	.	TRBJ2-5	TGTGCCAGCTCAACCCAAGACAACTCACAAGAGACCCAGTACTTC	CASSTQDNSQETQYF
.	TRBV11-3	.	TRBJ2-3	TGTGCCAGCAGCTTACTCTCGGGGGATACGCAGTATTTT	CASSLLSGDTQYF
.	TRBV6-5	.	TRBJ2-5	TGTGCCAGCAGTTACTCGTCGCCGCGGGTGGGAGAGACCCAGTACTTC	CASSYSSPRVGETQYF
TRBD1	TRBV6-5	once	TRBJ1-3	TGTGCCAGCAGTTACCCTCAGGGACAGTTATATTTT	CASSYPQGQLYF
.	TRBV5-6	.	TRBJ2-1	TGTGCCAGCAGCTTGTCGCAGGGAGGTAATGAGCAGTTCTTC	CASSLSQGGNEQFF
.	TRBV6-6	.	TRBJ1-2	TGTGCCAGCAGTTCGGAAAGTTTAAGGGGCTACACCTTC	CASSSESLRGYTF
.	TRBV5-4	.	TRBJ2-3	TGTGCCAGCAGCCAGGGACTTCCTAGCACAGATACGCAGTATTTT	CASSQGLPSTDTQYF
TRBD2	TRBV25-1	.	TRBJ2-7	TGTGCCAGCAGTGTGGGGGAGGGGCTCCCCCACGAGCAGTACTTC	CASSVGEGLPHEQYF
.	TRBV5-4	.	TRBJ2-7	TGTGCCAGCAGCTTGGGGGGGCAGAGCTCCTACGAGCAGTACTTC	CASSLGGQSSYEQYF
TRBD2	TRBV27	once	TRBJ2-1	TGTGCCAGCAGTCCCGGGACTAGCGGATACAATGAGCAGTTCTTC	CASSPGTSGYNEQFF
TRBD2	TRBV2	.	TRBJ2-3	TGTGCCAGCAGCTTCGGGGGGGCCGTTACAGATACGCAGTATTTT	CASSFGGAVTDTQYF
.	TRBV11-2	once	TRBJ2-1	TGTGCCAGCAGCTTGCCCGGCGGCCATGAGCAGTTCTTC	CASSLPGGHEQFF
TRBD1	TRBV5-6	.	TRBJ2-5	TGTGCCAGCAGCTTGTACCCAGGGGGAGAGACCCAGTACTTC	CASSLYPGGETQYF
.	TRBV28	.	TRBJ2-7	TGTGCCAGCATCGAGGACAGATGGCCCTACGAGCAGTACTTC	CASIEDRWPYEQYF
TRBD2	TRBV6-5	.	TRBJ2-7	TGTGCCACCGCTGCCGGACTAGCGGTGTACGAGCAGTACTTC	CATAAGLAVYEQYF
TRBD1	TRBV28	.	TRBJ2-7	TGTGCCAGCAGTTTCGACAGGGAAACAGGCTACGAGCAGTACTTC	CASSFDRETGYEQYF
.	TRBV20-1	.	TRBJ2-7	TGCAGTGCTCGGACCAACTACGAGCAGTACTTC	CSARTNYEQYF
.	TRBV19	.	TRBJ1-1	TGTGCCAGTAGCTGGGGCCGGGGCCAAACTGAAGCTTTCTTT	CASSWGRGQTEAFF
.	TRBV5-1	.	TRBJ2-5	TGCGCCAGCAGCTTCACAGGCCAAGAGACCCAGTACTTC	CASSFTGQETQYF
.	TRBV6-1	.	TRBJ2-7	TGTGCCAGCAGTACCAGGGGGGACGAGCAGTACTTC	CASSTRGDEQYF
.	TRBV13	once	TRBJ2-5	TGTGCCAGCAGCGAGGGGCTAGGCCCGGAGACCCAGTACTTC	CASSEGLGPETQYF
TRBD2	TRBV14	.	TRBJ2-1	TGTGCCAGCAGCCAAGTCTTCGGTCTAGCGGGAGCCTCCTACAATGAGCAGTTCTTC	CASSQVFGLAGASYNEQFF
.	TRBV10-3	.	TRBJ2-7	TGTGCCATCAGGGACGACTACTACTACTACGAGCAGTACTTC	CAIRDDYYYYEQYF
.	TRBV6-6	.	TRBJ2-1	TGTGCCAGCAGGCTGAGCTCCTACAATGAGCAGTTCTTC	CASRLSSYNEQFF
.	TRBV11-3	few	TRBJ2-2	TGTGCCAGCAGCTTTAAGGGAGCGAACACCGGGGAGCTGTTTTTT	CASSFKGANTGELFF
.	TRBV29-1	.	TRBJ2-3	TGCAGCGTTGAGGGAGTCGGCACAGATACGCAGTATTTT	CSVEGVGTDTQYF
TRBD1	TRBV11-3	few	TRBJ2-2	TGTGCCAGCAGCTTATCGCTTGGACAGGGGTTTTCCGGGGAGCTGTTTTTT	CASSLSLGQGFSGELFF
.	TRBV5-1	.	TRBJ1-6	TGCGCCAGCAGCTTATCCGGGGCCCCCGGTGGTTCACCCCTCCACTTT	CASSLSGAPGGSPLHF
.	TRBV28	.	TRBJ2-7	TGTGCCAGTTCAGTGAGGGACGAGCAGTACTTC	CASSVRDEQYF
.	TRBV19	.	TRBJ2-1	TGTGCCAGTAGATACCTCGGGGGCTCCTACAATGAGCAGTTCTTC	CASRYLGGSYNEQFF
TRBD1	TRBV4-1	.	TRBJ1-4	TGCGCCAGCAGCCAAAATTACCGGGACAGACAAAATGAAAAACTGTTTTTT	CASSQNYRDRQNEKLFF
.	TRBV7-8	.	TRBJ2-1	TGTGCCAGCAGCCAAGGGGGGAACTACAATGAGCAGTTCTTC	CASSQGGNYNEQFF
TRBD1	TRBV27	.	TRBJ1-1	TGTGCCAGCAGTTTTTTCTCCGGGACAGGCTTGAACACTGAAGCTTTCTTT	CASSFFSGTGLNTEAFF
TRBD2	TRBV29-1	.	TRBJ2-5	TGCAGCGTTGACCTAGCGGGAGGAAGAGAGACCCAGTACTTC	CSVDLAGGRETQYF
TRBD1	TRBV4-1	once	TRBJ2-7	TGCGCCAGCAGCCAAGTTGAGGGGGCGAGCGAGCAGTACTTC	CASSQVEGASEQYF
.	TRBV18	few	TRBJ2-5	TGTGCCAGCTCACCACCAGGTATAGGTCAGGAGACCCAGTACTTC	CASSPPGIGQETQYF